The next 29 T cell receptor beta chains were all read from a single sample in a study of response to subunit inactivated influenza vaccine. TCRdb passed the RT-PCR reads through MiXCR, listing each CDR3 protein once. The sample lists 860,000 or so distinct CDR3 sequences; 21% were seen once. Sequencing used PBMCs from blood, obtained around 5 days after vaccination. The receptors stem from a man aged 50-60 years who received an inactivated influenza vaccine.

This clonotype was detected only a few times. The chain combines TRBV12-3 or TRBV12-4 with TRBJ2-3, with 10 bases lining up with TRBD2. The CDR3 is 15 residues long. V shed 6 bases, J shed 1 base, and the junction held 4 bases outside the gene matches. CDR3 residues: CASRPAGGRTDTQYF. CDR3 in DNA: TGTGCCAGCAGGCCAGCGGGGGGGCGCACAGATACGCAGTATTTT.

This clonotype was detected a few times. In DNA, the CDR3 is TGCGCCAGCAGCCACCTCTTCATTTTTTACAGTAGATCACAGCACAATGAGCAGTTCTTC. Translated, it gives CASSHLFIFYSRSQHNEQFF. The gene calls are TRBV4-1 and TRBJ2-1; D gene uncertain. Per the germline V gene, CDR1 is MGHRA and CDR2 is YSYEKL. Trimming pared 3 bases from V and 5 bases from J, leaving 29 bases between. The CDR3 length is 20 residues.

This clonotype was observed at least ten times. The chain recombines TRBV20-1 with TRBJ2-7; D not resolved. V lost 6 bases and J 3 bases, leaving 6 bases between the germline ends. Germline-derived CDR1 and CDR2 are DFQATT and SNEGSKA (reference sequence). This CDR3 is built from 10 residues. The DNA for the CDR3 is TGCAGTGCCAACGACTACGAGCAGTACTTC. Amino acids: CSANDYEQYF.

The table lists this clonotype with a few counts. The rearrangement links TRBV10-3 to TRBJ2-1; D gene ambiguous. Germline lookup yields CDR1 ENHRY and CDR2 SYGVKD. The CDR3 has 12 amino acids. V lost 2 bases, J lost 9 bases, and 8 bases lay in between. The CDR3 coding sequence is TGTGCCATCAGTGAGACCCAGATTGAGCAGTTCTTC. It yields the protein CAISETQIEQFF.

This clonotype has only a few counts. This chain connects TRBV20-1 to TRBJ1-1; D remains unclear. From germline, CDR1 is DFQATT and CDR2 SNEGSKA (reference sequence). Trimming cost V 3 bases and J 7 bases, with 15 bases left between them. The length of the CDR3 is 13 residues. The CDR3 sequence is CSASGSGGIEAFF. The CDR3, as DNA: TGCAGTGCTAGTGGCAGTGGAGGGATTGAAGCTTTCTTT.

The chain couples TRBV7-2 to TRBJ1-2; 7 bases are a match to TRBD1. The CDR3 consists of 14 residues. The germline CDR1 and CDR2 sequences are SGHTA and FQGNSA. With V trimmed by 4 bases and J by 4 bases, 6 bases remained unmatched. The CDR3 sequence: CASSSATGSYGYTF. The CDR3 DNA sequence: TGTGCCAGCAGCTCCGCGACAGGGTCCTATGGCTACACCTTC.

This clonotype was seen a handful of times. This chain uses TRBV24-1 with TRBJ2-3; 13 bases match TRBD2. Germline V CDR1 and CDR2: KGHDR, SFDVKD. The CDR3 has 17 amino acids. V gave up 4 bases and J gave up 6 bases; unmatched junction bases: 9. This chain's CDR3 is CATSDLRLAGGVDTQYF. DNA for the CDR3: TGTGCCACCAGTGACTTAAGACTAGCGGGAGGAGTCGATACGCAGTATTTT.

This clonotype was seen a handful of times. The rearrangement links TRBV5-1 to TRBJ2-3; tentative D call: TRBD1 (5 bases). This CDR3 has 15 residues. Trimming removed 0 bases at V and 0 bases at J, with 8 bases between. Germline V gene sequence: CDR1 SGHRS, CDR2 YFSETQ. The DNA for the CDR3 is TGCGCCAGCAGCTTGGACAGGATTAGCACAGATACGCAGTATTTT. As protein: CASSLDRISTDTQYF.

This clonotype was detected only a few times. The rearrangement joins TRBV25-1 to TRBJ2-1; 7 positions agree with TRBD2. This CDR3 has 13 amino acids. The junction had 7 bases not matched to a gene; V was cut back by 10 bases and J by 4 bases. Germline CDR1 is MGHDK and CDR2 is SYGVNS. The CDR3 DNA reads TGTGCCACGCAAGGGCGGGGGTACAATGAGCAGTTCTTC. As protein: CATQGRGYNEQFF. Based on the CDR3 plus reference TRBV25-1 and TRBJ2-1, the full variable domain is EADIYQTPRYLVIGTGKKITLECSQTMGHDKMYWYQQDPGMELHLIHYSYGVNSTEKGDLSSESTVSRIRTEHFPLTLESARPSHTSQYLCATQGRGYNEQFFGPGTRLTVL.

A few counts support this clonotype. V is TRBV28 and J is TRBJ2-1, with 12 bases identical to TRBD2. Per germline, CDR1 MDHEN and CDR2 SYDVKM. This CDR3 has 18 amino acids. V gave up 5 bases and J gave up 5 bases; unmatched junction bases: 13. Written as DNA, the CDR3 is TGTGCCAGCAGTCCGGCCTCCCTAGCGGGAGGGGCCAACAATGAGCAGTTCTTC. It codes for CASSPASLAGGANNEQFF.

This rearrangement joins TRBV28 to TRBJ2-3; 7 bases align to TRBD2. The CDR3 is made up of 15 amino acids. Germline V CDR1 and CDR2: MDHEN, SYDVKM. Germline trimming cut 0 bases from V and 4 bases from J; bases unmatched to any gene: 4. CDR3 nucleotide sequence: TGTGCCAGCAGTTTATGGACTAGCCCTTCAGATACGCAGTATTTT. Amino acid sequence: CASSLWTSPSDTQYF.

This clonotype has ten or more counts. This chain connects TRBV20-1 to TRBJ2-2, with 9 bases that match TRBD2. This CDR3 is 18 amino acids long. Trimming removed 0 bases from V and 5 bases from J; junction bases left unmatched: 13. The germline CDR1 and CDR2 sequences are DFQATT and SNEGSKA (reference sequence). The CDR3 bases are TGCAGTGCTAGAGATAATCAGCGAGGCGGGGGGGGGACCGGGGAGCTGTTTTTT. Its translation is CSARDNQRGGGGTGELFF.

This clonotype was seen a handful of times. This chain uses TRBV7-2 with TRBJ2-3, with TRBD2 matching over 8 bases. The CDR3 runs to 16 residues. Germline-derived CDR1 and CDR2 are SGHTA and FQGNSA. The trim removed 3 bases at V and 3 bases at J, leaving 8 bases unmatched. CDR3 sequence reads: CASSFQAGVGTDTQYF. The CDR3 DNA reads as TGTGCCAGCAGCTTCCAAGCGGGAGTAGGGACAGATACGCAGTATTTT.

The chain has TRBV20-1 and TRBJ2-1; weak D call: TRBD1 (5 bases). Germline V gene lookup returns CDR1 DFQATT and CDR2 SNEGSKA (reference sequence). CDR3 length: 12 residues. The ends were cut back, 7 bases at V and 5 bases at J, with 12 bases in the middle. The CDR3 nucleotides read TGCAGTGTTGGGGCTGGCAACAATGAGCAGTTCTTC. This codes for CSVGAGNNEQFF.

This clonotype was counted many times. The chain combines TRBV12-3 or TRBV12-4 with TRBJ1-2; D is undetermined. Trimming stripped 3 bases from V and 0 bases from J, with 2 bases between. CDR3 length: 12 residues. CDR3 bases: TGTGCCAGCAGTTTCACTAACTATGGCTACACCTTC. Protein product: CASSFTNYGYTF.

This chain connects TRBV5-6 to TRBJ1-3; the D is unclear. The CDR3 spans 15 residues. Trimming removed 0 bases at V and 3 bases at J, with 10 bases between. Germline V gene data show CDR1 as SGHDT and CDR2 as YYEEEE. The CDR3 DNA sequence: TGTGCCAGCAGCTTGGGGCAGGTCGGTGGAAACACCATATATTTT. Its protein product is CASSLGQVGGNTIYF.

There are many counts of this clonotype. The CDR3 loop reads CAITVGPTAGPYNEQFF. The CDR3 region has the DNA TGTGCCATCACCGTGGGCCCGACGGCGGGGCCTTACAATGAGCAGTTCTTC. The V call is TRBV10-3, the J call TRBJ2-1; tentative D call: TRBD2 (6 bases). Trimming cost V 7 bases and J 4 bases, with 23 bases left between them. CDR3 length equals 17 residues. Germline V gives CDR1 ENHRY, CDR2 SYGVKD.

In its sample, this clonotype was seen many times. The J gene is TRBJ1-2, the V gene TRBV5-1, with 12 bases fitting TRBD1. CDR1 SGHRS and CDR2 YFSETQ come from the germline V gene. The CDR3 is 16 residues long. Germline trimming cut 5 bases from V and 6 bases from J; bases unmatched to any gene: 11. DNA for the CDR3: TGCGCCAGCAGACATGGGACAGGGGGCGCGATTAATGGCTACACCTTC. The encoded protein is CASRHGTGGAINGYTF.

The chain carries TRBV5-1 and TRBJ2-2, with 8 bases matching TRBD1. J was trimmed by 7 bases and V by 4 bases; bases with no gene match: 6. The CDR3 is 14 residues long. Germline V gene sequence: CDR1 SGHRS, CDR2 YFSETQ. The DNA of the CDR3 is TGCGCCAGCAGCCAAACAGGGACAGGCGGGGAGCTGTTTTTT. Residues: CASSQTGTGGELFF.

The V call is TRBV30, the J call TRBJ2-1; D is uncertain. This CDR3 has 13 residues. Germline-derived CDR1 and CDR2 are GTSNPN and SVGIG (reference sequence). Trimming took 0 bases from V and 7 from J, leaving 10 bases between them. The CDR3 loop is CAWSVGQRNEQFF. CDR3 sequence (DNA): TGTGCCTGGAGTGTAGGCCAAAGGAATGAGCAGTTCTTC.

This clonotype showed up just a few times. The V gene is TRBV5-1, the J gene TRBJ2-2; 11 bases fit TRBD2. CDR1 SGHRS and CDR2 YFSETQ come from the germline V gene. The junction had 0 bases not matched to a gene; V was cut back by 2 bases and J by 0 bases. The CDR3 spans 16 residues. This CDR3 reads CASSFSGRANTGELFF. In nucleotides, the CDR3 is TGCGCCAGCAGCTTTAGCGGGAGGGCGAACACCGGGGAGCTGTTTTTT. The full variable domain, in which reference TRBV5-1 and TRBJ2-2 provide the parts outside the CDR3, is KAGVTQTPRYLIKTRGQQVTLSCSPISGHRSVSWYQQTPGQGLQFLFEYFSETQRNKGNFPGRFSGRQFSNSRSEMNVSTLELGDSALYLCASSFSGRANTGELFFGEGSRLTVL.

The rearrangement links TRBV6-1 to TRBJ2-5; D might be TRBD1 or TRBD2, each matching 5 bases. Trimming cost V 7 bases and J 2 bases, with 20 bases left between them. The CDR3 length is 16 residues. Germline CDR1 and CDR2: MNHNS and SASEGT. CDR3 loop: CASNRDALRGQETQYF. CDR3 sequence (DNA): TGTGCCAGCAATCGGGACGCCCTACGTGGTCAAGAGACCCAGTACTTC.

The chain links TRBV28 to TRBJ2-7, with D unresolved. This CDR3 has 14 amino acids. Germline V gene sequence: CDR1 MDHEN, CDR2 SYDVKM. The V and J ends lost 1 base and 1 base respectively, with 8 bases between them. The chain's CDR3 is CASSLFGSSYEQYF. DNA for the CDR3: TGTGCCAGCAGTTTATTCGGCAGTTCCTACGAGCAGTACTTC. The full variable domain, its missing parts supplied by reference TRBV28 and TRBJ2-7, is DVKVTQSSRYLVKRTGEKVFLECVQDMDHENMFWYRQDPGLGLRLIYFSYDVKMKEKGDIPEGYSVSREKKERFSLILESASTNQTSMYLCASSLFGSSYEQYFGPGTRLTVT.

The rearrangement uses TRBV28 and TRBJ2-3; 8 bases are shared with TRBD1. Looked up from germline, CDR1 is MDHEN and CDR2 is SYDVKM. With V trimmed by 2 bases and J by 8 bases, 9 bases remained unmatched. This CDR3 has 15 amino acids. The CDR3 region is CASSLRTGKLGTQYF. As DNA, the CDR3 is TGTGCCAGCAGTTTACGGACAGGGAAGCTTGGTACGCAGTATTTT.

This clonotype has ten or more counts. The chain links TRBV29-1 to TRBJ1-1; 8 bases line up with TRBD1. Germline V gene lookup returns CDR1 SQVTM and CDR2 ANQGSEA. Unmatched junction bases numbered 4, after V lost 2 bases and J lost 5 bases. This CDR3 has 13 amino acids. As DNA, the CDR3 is TGCAGCGTTGAATGGACAGGGAGGACTGAAGCTTTCTTT. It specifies CSVEWTGRTEAFF.

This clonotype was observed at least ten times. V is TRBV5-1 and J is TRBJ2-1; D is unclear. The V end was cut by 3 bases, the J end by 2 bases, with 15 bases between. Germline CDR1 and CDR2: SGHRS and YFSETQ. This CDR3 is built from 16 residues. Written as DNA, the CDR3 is TGCGCCAGCAGCTGGAGACCGAGCCGTACCTACAATGAGCAGTTCTTC. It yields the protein CASSWRPSRTYNEQFF.

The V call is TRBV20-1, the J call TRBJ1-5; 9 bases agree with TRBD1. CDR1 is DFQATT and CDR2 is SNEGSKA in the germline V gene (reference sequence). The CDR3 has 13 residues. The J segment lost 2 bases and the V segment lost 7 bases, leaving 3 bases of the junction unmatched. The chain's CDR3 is CSVRDRGNQPQHF. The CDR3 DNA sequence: TGCAGTGTCCGGGACAGGGGCAATCAGCCCCAGCATTTT.

The CDR3 DNA sequence: TGTGCCAGCAGTTACCAAAAATTAGCGGGGGGGCGAAATGAGCAGTTCTTC. Protein: CASSYQKLAGGRNEQFF. The chain uses TRBV6-5 and TRBJ2-1; 11 bases agree with TRBD2. Germline-derived CDR1 and CDR2 are MNHEY and SVGAGI. Trimming at V came to 2 bases and at J to 7 bases, leaving 10 bases not matched to a gene. CDR3 length equals 17 residues.

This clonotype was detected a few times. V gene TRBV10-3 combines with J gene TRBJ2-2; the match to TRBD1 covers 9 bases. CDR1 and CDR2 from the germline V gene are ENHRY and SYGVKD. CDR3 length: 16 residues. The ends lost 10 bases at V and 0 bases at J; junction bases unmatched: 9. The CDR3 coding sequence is TGTGCCACGAAGAGGACAGGGGCCGCGAACACCGGGGAGCTGTTTTTT. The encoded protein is CATKRTGAANTGELFF.